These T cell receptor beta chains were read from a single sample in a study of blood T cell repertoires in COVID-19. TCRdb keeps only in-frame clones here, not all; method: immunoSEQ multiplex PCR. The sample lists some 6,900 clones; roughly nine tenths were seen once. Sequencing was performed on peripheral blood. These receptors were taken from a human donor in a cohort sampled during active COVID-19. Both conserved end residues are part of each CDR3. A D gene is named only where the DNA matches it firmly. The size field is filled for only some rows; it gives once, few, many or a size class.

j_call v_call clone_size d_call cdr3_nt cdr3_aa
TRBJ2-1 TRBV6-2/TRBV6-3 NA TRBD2 TGTGCCAGCAGTTTAATGGCTAGCGGAAGATCCTCCTACAATGAGCAGTTCTTC CASSLMASGRSSYNEQFF
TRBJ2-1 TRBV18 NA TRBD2 TGTGCCAGCTCACCACTAGCGGGGTACTGGGATGAGCAGTTCTTC CASSPLAGYWDEQFF
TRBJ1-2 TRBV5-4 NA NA TGTGCCAGCAGCTGGGAGGACTCCCCCTATGGCTACACCTTC CASSWEDSPYGYTF
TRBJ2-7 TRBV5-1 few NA TGCGCCAGCAGCTCCCGTCCGGTGACATTGTACGAGCAGTACTTC CASSSRPVTLYEQYF
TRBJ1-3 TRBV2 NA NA TGTGCCAGCAGAGGGGACTCCAGAAACACCATATATTTT CASRGDSRNTIYF
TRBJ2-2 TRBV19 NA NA TGTGCCAGTAGTCCCAGGGGCACGGACACCGGGGAGCTGTTTTTT CASSPRGTDTGELFF
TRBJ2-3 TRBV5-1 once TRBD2 TGCGCCAGCAGCTTGTACTACGGGAGGGCTACAGATACGCAGTATTTT CASSLYYGRATDTQYF
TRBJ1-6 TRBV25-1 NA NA TGTGCCAGCAGTTCAGGTGGTCCCCTCCACTTT CASSSGGPLHF
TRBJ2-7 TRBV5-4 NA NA TGTGCCAGCAGCTTGATGCGATCTACTGACGAGCAGTACTTC CASSLMRSTDEQYF
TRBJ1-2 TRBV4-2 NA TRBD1 TGTGCCAGCAGCCCTAAGACAGGGAACAACTATGGCTACACCTTC CASSPKTGNNYGYTF
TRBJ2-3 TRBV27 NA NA TGTGCCAGCAGTCCACGGACTTACACAGATACGCAGTATTTT CASSPRTYTDTQYF
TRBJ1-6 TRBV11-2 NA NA TGTGCCAGCAGCTTAGATTTTCCGCTGAGCTATAATTCACCCCTCCACTTT CASSLDFPLSYNSPLHF
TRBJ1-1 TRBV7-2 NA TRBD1 TGTGCCAGCAGCTACTACAGGGGCCCGAACACTGAAGCTTTCTTT CASSYYRGPNTEAFF
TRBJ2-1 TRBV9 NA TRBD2 TGTGCCAGCAGCGTAGAAGTAGCGGGGCTGACGGGGCAGTTCTTC CASSVEVAGLTGQFF
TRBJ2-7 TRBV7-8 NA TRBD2 TGTGCCAGCAGCGGCGGGGGGAGATCCCTGGTTGAGCAGTACTTC CASSGGGRSLVEQYF